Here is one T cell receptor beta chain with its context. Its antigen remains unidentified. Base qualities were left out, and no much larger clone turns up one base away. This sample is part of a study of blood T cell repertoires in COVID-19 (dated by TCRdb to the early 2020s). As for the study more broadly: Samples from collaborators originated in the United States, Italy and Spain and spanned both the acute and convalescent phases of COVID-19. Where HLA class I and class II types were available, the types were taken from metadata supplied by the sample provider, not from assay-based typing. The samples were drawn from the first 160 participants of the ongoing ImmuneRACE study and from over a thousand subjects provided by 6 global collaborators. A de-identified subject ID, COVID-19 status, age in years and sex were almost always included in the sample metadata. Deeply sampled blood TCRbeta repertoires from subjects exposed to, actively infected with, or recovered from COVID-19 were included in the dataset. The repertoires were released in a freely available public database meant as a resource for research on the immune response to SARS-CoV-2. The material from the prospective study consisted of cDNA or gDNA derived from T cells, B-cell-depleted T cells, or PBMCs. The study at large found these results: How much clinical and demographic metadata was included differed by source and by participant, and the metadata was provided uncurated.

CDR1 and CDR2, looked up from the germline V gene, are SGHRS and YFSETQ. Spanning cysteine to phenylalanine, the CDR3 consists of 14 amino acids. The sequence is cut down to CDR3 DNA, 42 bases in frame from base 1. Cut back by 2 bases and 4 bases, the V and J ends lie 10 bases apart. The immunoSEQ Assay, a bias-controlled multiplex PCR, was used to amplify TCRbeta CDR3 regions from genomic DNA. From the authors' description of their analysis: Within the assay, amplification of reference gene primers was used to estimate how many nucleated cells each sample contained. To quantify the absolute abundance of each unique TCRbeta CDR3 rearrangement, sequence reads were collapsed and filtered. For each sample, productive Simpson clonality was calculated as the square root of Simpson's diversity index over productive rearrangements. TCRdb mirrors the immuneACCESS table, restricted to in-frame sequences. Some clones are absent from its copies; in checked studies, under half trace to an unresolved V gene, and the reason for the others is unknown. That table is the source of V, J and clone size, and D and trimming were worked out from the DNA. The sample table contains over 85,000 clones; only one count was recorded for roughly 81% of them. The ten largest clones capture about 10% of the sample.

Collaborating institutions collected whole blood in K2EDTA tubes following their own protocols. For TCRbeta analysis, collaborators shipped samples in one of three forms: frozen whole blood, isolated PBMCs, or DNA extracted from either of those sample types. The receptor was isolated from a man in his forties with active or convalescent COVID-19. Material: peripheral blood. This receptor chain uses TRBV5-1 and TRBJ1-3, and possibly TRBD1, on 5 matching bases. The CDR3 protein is CASSLGAGGNTIYF. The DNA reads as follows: TGCGCCAGCAGCTTAGGGGCAGGCGGAAACACCATATATTTT.